The 12 T cell receptor delta chains below were found in one sample sequenced in a study of γδ T cells in repeated Plasmodium falciparum infection (dated by TCRdb to about 2021). Vgamma9/Vdelta2+ and Vdelta2-negative gammadelta T cell populations were flow-sorted from peripheral blood mononuclear cells for bulk TCR repertoire analysis. The method was multiplex PCR. Sequenced on an Illumina MiSeq. TCRdb reanalyzed the public reads with the CATT caller, and identical DNA sequences were merged afterwards. For this sample the table gives roughly 48,000 delta-chain clones, of which around 1.6% were detected only once. 8.6% of the sample rests with the top ten. Sequencing was done on a sample of gamma-delta T cells from blood. Receptor source: a pool of human donors (malaria-infected and uninfected, not separated).

This clone occurred many times. The protein recorded in TCRdb matches a much larger clone and deviates from this DNA's translation at residue 6, suggesting a read error; the protein here is obtained by translating the DNA. The rearrangement links TRDV1 to TRDJ1; 8 bases fit TRDD3. Since TCRdb gives no J gene, matching the DNA to germline was used here to assign it. V trimming: 2 bases; J trimming: 0 bases; junction bases outside the gene matches: 8. Germline CDR1 reads TSWWSYY; CDR2 reads QGS. The CDR3 spans 17 residues. CDR3 loop: CALGEGTLGDYTDKLIF. The CDR3 DNA sequence: TGTGCTCTTGGGGAAGGAACTTTGGGGGATTACACCGATAAACTCATCTTT.

Comment on this clone: TCRdb lists the protein of a much larger clone for this DNA, which differs at residue 4, so this is likely a read error; the protein given here is translated from the DNA itself. This rearrangement joins TRDV2 to TRDJ1, with unresolved D. In the absence of a J gene in TCRdb, the DNA was matched to germline to assign it here. This CDR3 has 21 amino acids. Per germline, CDR1 GEAIGNYY and CDR2 EKD. V lost 6 bases and J 0 bases, leaving 34 bases between the germline ends. The CDR3 reads CACNILKVGTSSNGYTDKLIF. In DNA form, the CDR3 reads TGTGCCTGTAACATTCTTAAAGTGGGAACGTCCTCGAACGGGTACACCGATAAACTCATCTTT.

Ten or more counts support this clone. This sample also contains other DNA sequences that code for the same CDR3. This sequence joins TRDV1 and TRDJ1, with 8 positions matching TRDD3. CDR3 size: 22 residues. The ends lost 0 bases at V and 0 bases at J; junction bases unmatched: 21. CDR1 and CDR2 (germline): TSWWSYY, QGS. The CDR3 nucleotides read TGTGCTCTTGGGGAACTAAGACTTACCTTCTGGGGGAAAACTAGCTACACCGATAAACTCATCTTT. Protein: CALGELRLTFWGKTSYTDKLIF.

Notes on this clone: The TCRdb record carries a much larger clone's protein, which differs from this DNA's translation at residue 13; a read error is the likely cause, and the protein listed here is the DNA translation. This rearrangement joins TRDV1 to TRDJ1; TRDD3 aligns across 8 bases. CDR1 is TSWWSYY, CDR2 QGS, per germline. The CDR3 is 17 residues long. CDR3 region: CALKKGSWGKYTNKLIF. CDR3 DNA sequence: TGTGCTCTTAAGAAAGGTAGCTGGGGGAAGTACACCAATAAACTCATCTTT.

Ten or more counts support this clone. A single base separates this from a much larger clone, so it may be a read error. The chain's CDR3 is CALGGTYRTLHSLLLGDISFGYTDKLIF. The CDR3 coding sequence is TGTGCTCTTGGGGGCACCTACAGGACCCTACATTCCTTATTACTGGGGGATATTTCTTTTGGCTACACCGATAAACTCATCTTT. This rearrangement joins TRDV1 to TRDJ1, with 11 bases matching TRDD3. V was pared by 4 bases and J by 0 bases, with 40 bases of the junction left unmatched. From germline, CDR1 is TSWWSYY and CDR2 QGS. This CDR3 comprises 28 residues.

This clone showed up many times. The genes are TRDV1 and TRDJ1; 10 bases align to TRDD3. J gave up 3 bases and V 2 bases, and 15 bases lay outside the gene matches. The CDR3 covers 19 residues. The germline gives CDR1 TSWWSYY, CDR2 QGS. Here the CDR3 reads CALGEGTLVHWGIPDKLIF. The DNA of the CDR3 is TGTGCTCTTGGGGAAGGAACCCTCGTCCACTGGGGGATCCCCGATAAACTCATCTTT.

This clone was observed a handful of times. This likely traces to a read error, being one base from a far larger clone. The sample contains more than one DNA sequence encoding this CDR3. The J gene is TRDJ1, the V gene TRDV3; either TRDD2 or TRDD3 may fit D (6 bases each). The J gene is not listed in TCRdb, so it was assigned here from a DNA match to germline. Trimming cost V 0 bases and J 0 bases, with 32 bases left between them. CDR3 length equals 21 residues. Germline loops: CDR1 TVYSNPD, CDR2 GDNSRS (reference sequence). The CDR3 bases are TGTGCCTTTAGAGCGCCTTCCCCCTTGGGGGCCATATGGGCGTACACCGATAAACTCATCTTT. This encodes CAFRAPSPLGAIWAYTDKLIF.

This clone occurred many times. One end of the junction fails to match germline, which may point to a read error. Different DNA sequences within this sample yield the same CDR3. The chain joins TRDV2 to TRDJ1; 8 bases are a match to TRDD3. This CDR3 is 20 amino acids long. The germline V gene encodes CDR1 GEAIGNYY and CDR2 EKD. DNA for the CDR3: TGTGCCTGTGACACCGAAGACAGGTTGACTGGGGGTCCACACACCGATAAGCTCATCTTT. Translation: CACDTEDRLTGGPHTDKLIF.

This clone was counted a few times. Given a far larger clone just one base away, this is likely a sequencing read error. The sample holds other DNA sequences that translate to the same CDR3. No J gene was named, though the V gene is TRDV1; the D call in the table, TRDD3, was not verified against the DNA. CDR3 length equals 14 residues. CDR1 and CDR2 (germline): TSWWSYY, QGS. The CDR3 spells CALGERIWGAKLIF. The CDR3 region has the DNA TGTGCTCTTGGGGAACGGATCTGGGGGGCTAAGCTCATCTTT.

This clone was counted between two and nine times. The protein recorded in TCRdb matches a much larger clone and deviates from this DNA's translation at residues 11 and 14, suggesting a read error; the protein here is obtained by translating the DNA. This chain links TRDV1 with TRDJ2, with D maybe TRDD3 (6 bases). Because TCRdb records no J gene, it was assigned here through a match of the DNA to germline. Germline lookup yields CDR1 TSWWSYY and CDR2 QGS. V lost 5 bases to trimming and J lost 12 bases, with 28 bases between them. CDR3 length equals 17 residues. The chain's CDR3 is CALGPGLGPSGEAKLFF. The CDR3 DNA is TGTGCTCTTGGGCCTGGGCTGGGGCCCAGTGGGGAGGCCAAACTCTTCTTT.

This clone appeared a few times. TCRdb's protein for this DNA is that of a much larger clone and differs from the translation at residue 13, likely a read error; the protein shown is the DNA translation. The DNA for the CDR3 is TGTGCTCTTGGGGAAATCTTCCCCCGATTGGGGCTGGCCACCGATAAACTCATCTTT. Translating it yields CALGEIFPRLGLATDKLIF. The V gene is TRDV1, the J gene TRDJ1, with D perhaps assigned TRDD2 or TRDD3 (5 bases each). No J gene is reported in TCRdb; it was inferred here by comparing the DNA with germline. Germline V CDR1 and CDR2: TSWWSYY, QGS. This CDR3 has 19 residues. Trimming removed 2 bases from V and 1 base from J, with 23 bases in between.

As concerns this clone: TCRdb's listed protein matches a much larger clone and diverges from this DNA's translation at residue 15, likely through a read error; the protein shown comes from the DNA. The V call is TRDV1, the J call TRDJ1, with D perhaps assigned TRDD2 or TRDD3 (5 bases each). TCRdb is silent on the J gene; assignment here came from matching the DNA to germline. V gave up 0 bases and J gave up 7 bases, with 27 bases separating them. The CDR3 runs 19 residues. The germline V gene encodes CDR1 TSWWSYY and CDR2 QGS. The CDR3, as DNA: TGTGCTCTTGGGGAACTCGGGATCCCTACCGAATTAGGAAGGGGTAAACTCATCTTT. Protein sequence: CALGELGIPTELGRGKLIF.